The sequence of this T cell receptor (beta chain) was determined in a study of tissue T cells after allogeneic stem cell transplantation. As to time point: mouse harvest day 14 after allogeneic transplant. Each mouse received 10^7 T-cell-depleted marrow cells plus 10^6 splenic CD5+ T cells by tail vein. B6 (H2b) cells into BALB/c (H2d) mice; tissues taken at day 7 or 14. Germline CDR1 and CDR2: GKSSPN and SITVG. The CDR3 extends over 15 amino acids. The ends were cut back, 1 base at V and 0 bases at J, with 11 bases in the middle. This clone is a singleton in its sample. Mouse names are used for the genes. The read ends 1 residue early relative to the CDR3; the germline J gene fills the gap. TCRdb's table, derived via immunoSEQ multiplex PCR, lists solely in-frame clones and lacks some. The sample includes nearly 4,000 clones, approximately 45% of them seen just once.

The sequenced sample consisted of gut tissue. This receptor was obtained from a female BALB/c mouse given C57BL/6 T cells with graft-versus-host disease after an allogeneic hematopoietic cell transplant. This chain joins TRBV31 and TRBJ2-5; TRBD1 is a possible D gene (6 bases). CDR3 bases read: TGTGCCTGGAGTCAAGTAGGGGGTAACCAAGACACCCAGTAC. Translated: CAWSQVGGNQDTQY. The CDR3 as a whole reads CAWSQVGGNQDTQYF. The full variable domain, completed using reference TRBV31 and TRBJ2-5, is AQTIHQWPVAEIKAVGSPLSLGCTIKGKSSPNLYWYWQATGGTLQQLFYSITVGQVESVVQLNLSASRPKDDQFILSTEKLLLSHSGFYLCAWSQVGGNQDTQYFGPGTRLLVL.